The clone carrying this T cell receptor beta chain was detected once. Assay: immunoSEQ multiplex PCR; the TCRdb copy retains only in-frame clones and omits some. The sample gives about 220,000 clones, 80% to 90% of which show up once; about 4% is in the top ten. The sample belongs to a study of blood T cell repertoires in COVID-19. Participants reported their clinical history, and cohort assignment relied on those reports. Germline CDR1 SGHRS, CDR2 YFSETQ. The CDR3 is 15 residues long. Losses at the gene ends were 4 bases for V and 1 base for J; bases not matched to a gene: 4. Sequencing used PBMCs or T cells enriched from blood (not recorded which). This receptor was taken from a woman between 40 and 50 years old with acute COVID-19. This chain joins TRBV5-1 and TRBJ1-3, with TRBD1 matching over 8 bases. The CDR3 nucleotides read TGCGCCAGCAGCCTAAGGACAGGGTCTGGAAACACCATATATTTT. Translation: CASSLRTGSGNTIYF. Filled out from reference TRBV5-1 and TRBJ1-3, the complete variable domain reads KAGVTQTPRYLIKTRGQQVTLSCSPISGHRSVSWYQQTPGQGLQFLFEYFSETQRNKGNFPGRFSGRQFSNSRSEMNVSTLELGDSALYLCASSLRTGSGNTIYFGEGSWLTVV.